The 31 T cell receptor beta chains below all came from one sample that was sequenced in a study of cytomegalovirus exposure and HLA in healthy donors. It was with 60 Vbeta and 13 Jbeta primers that the PCR ran. Sequencing used immunoSEQ multiplex PCR; TCRdb keeps in-frame clones, though not all of them. Of fewer than 350,000 clones listed, roughly 89% are singletons. Input material: PBMCs. The receptors were sampled from a woman aged 18-35 years in good health and CMV-seronegative.

This chain uses TRBV5-4 with TRBJ2-7; 7 bases fit TRBD2. Germline V gene sequence: CDR1 SGHNT, CDR2 YYREEE (reference sequence). Unmatched junction bases numbered 3, after V lost 0 bases and J lost 3 bases. The CDR3 runs to 14 residues. The CDR3 region has the DNA TGTGCCAGCAGCTTGGTGGGGGGGAGCTACGAGCAGTACTTC. It encodes CASSLVGGSYEQYF.

The chain couples TRBV23-1 to TRBJ1-5; the D is unclear. Being an ORF, TRBV23-1 has a function that is uncertain. The CDR3 is 17 residues long. V dropped 0 bases and J dropped 2 bases, with 14 bases sitting between them. CDR3 in DNA: TGCGCCAGCAGTCAATCGGGAAGGAGGGAAGGCAATCAGCCCCAGCATTTT. This translates into CASSQSGRREGNQPQHF.

The rearrangement uses TRBV5-1 and TRBJ2-1, with TRBD2 identical over 7 bases. CDR1 is SGHRS, CDR2 YFSETQ, per germline. The length of the CDR3 is 15 residues. The trim removed 4 bases at V and 3 bases at J, leaving 7 bases unmatched. CDR3 residues: CASSLLADLYNEQFF. The CDR3 DNA is TGCGCCAGCAGCCTGCTAGCGGACCTCTACAATGAGCAGTTCTTC. The full variable domain, in which reference TRBV5-1 and TRBJ2-1 provide the parts outside the CDR3, is KAGVTQTPRYLIKTRGQQVTLSCSPISGHRSVSWYQQTPGQGLQFLFEYFSETQRNKGNFPGRFSGRQFSNSRSEMNVSTLELGDSALYLCASSLLADLYNEQFFGPGTRLTVL.

This chain connects TRBV9 to TRBJ2-7; D might be TRBD2 (6 bases). The germline V gene has CDR1 SGDLS and CDR2 YYNGEE. V shed 0 bases and J shed 4 bases, with 11 bases lying between them. There are 14 residues in the CDR3. CDR3 DNA sequence: TGTGCCAGCAGCGTAGGGAGGGGCACGTACGAGCAGTACTTC. Amino acids: CASSVGRGTYEQYF.

The genes are TRBV9 and TRBJ2-1, with TRBD2 matching 9 bases. Germline CDR1 is SGDLS and CDR2 is YYNGEE. V was clipped by 3 bases and J by 6 bases; unmatched bases: 13. CDR3 size: 17 residues. Here the CDR3 reads CASSDEKRGEGSNEQFF. CDR3 DNA sequence: TGTGCCAGCAGCGACGAGAAGCGGGGGGAGGGGAGCAATGAGCAGTTCTTC.

The chain carries TRBV13 and TRBJ2-1, with TRBD2 matching over 10 bases. The V gene's germline CDR1 is PRHDT and CDR2 FYEKMQ (reference sequence). Trimming took 6 bases from V and 1 from J; bases not matched to a gene: 6. The CDR3 length is 16 residues. The CDR3 region has the DNA TGTGCCAGCAGTCAGGGAGCGGGGGGGTCCTACAATGAGCAGTTCTTC. Its protein is CASSQGAGGSYNEQFF.

The V call is TRBV11-2, the J call TRBJ1-2, with 8 nucleotides matching TRBD1. The CDR3 is 17 amino acids. Germline assignment: CDR1 SGHAT and CDR2 FQNNGV. The ends lost 5 bases at V and 4 bases at J; junction bases unmatched: 15. CDR3 sequence reads: CASSMTGASGTSYGYTF. The CDR3 nucleotides read TGTGCCAGCAGCATGACAGGGGCCAGTGGAACGAGCTATGGCTACACCTTC.

The chain couples TRBV13 to TRBJ1-1; a weak D match, TRBD1 (6 bases). The V gene lost 1 base and the J gene lost 5 bases, with 14 bases spanning the gap. The CDR3 sequence is 15 residues long. Per germline, CDR1 PRHDT and CDR2 FYEKMQ (reference sequence). The CDR3 DNA reads TGTGCCAGCAGCTTAGAGTGGACCAGGGGTACTGAAGCTTTCTTT. Its protein is CASSLEWTRGTEAFF.

The chain joins TRBV19 to TRBJ1-2, with 10 bases that match TRBD1. CDR1 and CDR2 (germline): LNHDA, SQIVND (reference sequence). The V and J ends lost 6 bases and 0 bases, in that order; junction bases with no gene match: 4. This CDR3 has 15 amino acids. This CDR3 is CASRDRGNPNYGYTF. The DNA for the CDR3 is TGTGCCAGTAGGGACAGGGGGAATCCTAACTATGGCTACACCTTC.

V gene TRBV13 combines with J gene TRBJ2-5; 13 bases map to TRBD2. TRBJ2-7 matches the DNA end more closely, so the J call is doubtful. There are 17 residues in the CDR3. Germline V gene data show CDR1 as PRHDT and CDR2 as FYEKMQ (reference sequence). In nucleotides, the CDR3 is TGTGCCAGCAGCTTAGGACTAGCGGGGGGGCCTGAGCACGAGCAGTACTTC. Translation gives CASSLGLAGGPEHEQYF.

The genes are TRBV18 and TRBJ1-3, with 7 bases identical to TRBD1. Germline CDR1 is KGHSH and CDR2 is LQKENI. The CDR3 extends over 17 amino acids. With V trimmed by 1 base and J by 2 bases, 8 bases remained unmatched. As DNA, the CDR3 is TGTGCCAGCTCACCACAAAGGGACAGCAATACTGGAAACACCATATATTTT. This codes for CASSPQRDSNTGNTIYF.

A single count supports this clone. This sequence joins TRBV6-1 and TRBJ2-7; D not certain. V lost 0 bases and J 8 bases, leaving 8 bases between the germline ends. The V gene's germline CDR1 is MNHNS and CDR2 SASEGT. CDR3 length: 12 residues. The CDR3: CASSEAPTKQYF. The CDR3 DNA reads TGTGCCAGCAGTGAAGCCCCTACGAAGCAGTACTTC.

DNA of the CDR3: TGTGCCAGCAGCCCCCAAAGCACAGATACGCAGTATTTT. This encodes CASSPQSTDTQYF. The chain links TRBV9 to TRBJ2-3; D is unclear. Trimming pared 4 bases from V and 0 bases from J, leaving 6 bases between. The CDR3 has 13 amino acids. Germline V gene lookup returns CDR1 SGDLS and CDR2 YYNGEE.

The chain has TRBV19 and TRBJ2-3; D uncertain. Germline V gives CDR1 LNHDA, CDR2 SQIVND (reference sequence). The CDR3 totals 16 residues. The ends were cut back, 3 bases at V and 6 bases at J, with 19 bases in the middle. DNA of the CDR3: TGTGCCAGTAGTATTTTGGCAGGCCTGTCATTGGATACGCAGTATTTT. It encodes CASSILAGLSLDTQYF.

V is TRBV4-1 and J is TRBJ2-7; TRBD1 matches 11 bases. Germline V lookup: CDR1 MGHRA, CDR2 YSYEKL. This CDR3 region has 16 residues. The trim removed 1 base at V and 6 bases at J, leaving 8 bases unmatched. For the CDR3, the DNA is TGCGCCAGCAGCCAAGCCTGGCCGGGACAGGGGGGCGAGCAGTACTTC. It is translated as CASSQAWPGQGGEQYF.

This clone appeared a single time. One junction end disagrees with the germline gene, perhaps due to a read error. The chain couples TRBV14 to TRBJ2-1, with a weak D call TRBD2 (5 bases). The V gene's germline CDR1 is SGHDN and CDR2 FVKESK. The CDR3 totals 12 residues. The CDR3 is CASSQGGGGEIF. Written as DNA, the CDR3 is TGTGCCAGCAGCCAAGGTGGAGGAGGAGAAATCTTC.

The chain combines TRBV7-3 with TRBJ2-7, with TRBD1 matching over 10 bases. The CDR3 is 13 amino acids. Germline V CDR1 and CDR2: SGHTA, FQGTGA. The junction had 1 base not matched to a gene; V was cut back by 4 bases and J by 4 bases. The DNA for the CDR3 is TGTGCCAGCAGCTGGGACAGGGGATACGAGCAGTACTTC. As protein: CASSWDRGYEQYF.

In DNA, the CDR3 is TGTGCTAGTGGCCCTGACAGGGGCAGGTGGAGCTACACCTTC. It encodes CASGPDRGRWSYTF. This rearrangement joins TRBV12-5 to TRBJ1-2; TRBD1 aligns across 8 bases. The CDR3 totals 14 residues. The germline CDR1 and CDR2 sequences are LGHNT and FRNRAP. With V trimmed by 6 bases and J by 9 bases, 12 bases remained unmatched.

The CDR3 loop reads CAWSIDMGGRGGYTF. The CDR3, as DNA: TGTGCCTGGAGCATAGACATGGGCGGGCGTGGAGGCTACACCTTC. V is TRBV30 and J is TRBJ1-2; D not certain. V lost 3 bases to trimming and J lost 8 bases, with 22 bases between them. The CDR3 covers 15 residues. The germline V gene has CDR1 GTSNPN and CDR2 SVGIG (reference sequence).

J is TRBJ2-3 and V is TRBV19, with a tentative D call TRBD1 (6 bases). Per the germline V gene, CDR1 is LNHDA and CDR2 is SQIVND (reference sequence). With 10 bases removed from V and 0 bases from J, the gap between germline ends came to 23 bases. This CDR3 contains 17 residues. The CDR3 loop is CATLPGDISTSTDTQYF. CDR3 in DNA: TGTGCCACCCTTCCTGGGGACATAAGCACTAGCACAGATACGCAGTATTTT.

The rearrangement links TRBV25-1 to TRBJ1-1; no clear D. Per the germline V gene, CDR1 is MGHDK and CDR2 is SYGVNS. Trimming took 3 bases from V and 4 from J, leaving 21 bases between them. The CDR3 is made up of 17 amino acids. Here the CDR3 DNA reads TGTGCCAGCAGTGAGGCCCGACTCGGGAGGAAATTCACTGAAGCTTTCTTT. As protein: CASSEARLGRKFTEAFF.

The rearrangement links TRBV9 to TRBJ2-2; D perhaps matches TRBD1 (6 bases). Germline CDR1 and CDR2: SGDLS and YYNGEE. The germline V and J ends were trimmed by 3 bases and 0 bases, with 15 bases remaining between them. The CDR3 has 17 amino acids. The CDR3 loop reads CASSEPRDTTNTGELFF. CDR3 nucleotides: TGTGCCAGCAGCGAACCCCGGGACACAACGAACACCGGGGAGCTGTTTTTT.

This rearrangement joins TRBV14 to TRBJ2-1; 8 nucleotides agree with TRBD1. The germline V gene encodes CDR1 SGHDN and CDR2 FVKESK. The V gene end was trimmed by 5 bases and the J gene end by 6 bases; junction bases not matched to a gene: 12. CDR3 size: 16 residues. Written as DNA, the CDR3 is TGTGCCAGCAGCGGTTCAGGGGGCGCTTTTTTCAATGAGCAGTTCTTC. Its translation: CASSGSGGAFFNEQFF.

The chain is built from TRBV5-6 and TRBJ1-3, with TRBD1 matching over 9 bases. This CDR3 is 16 amino acids long. Per germline, CDR1 SGHDT and CDR2 YYEEEE. V gave up 3 bases and J gave up 2 bases; unmatched junction bases: 6. The CDR3 protein is CASSSGTGLAGNTIYF. CDR3 nucleotide sequence: TGTGCCAGCAGCTCCGGGACAGGGTTGGCTGGAAACACCATATATTTT.

This chain links TRBV9 with TRBJ2-1, with TRBD2 matching over 13 bases. V was pared by 3 bases and J by 10 bases, with 10 bases of the junction left unmatched. The CDR3 loop spans 16 amino acids. Germline V gene data show CDR1 as SGDLS and CDR2 as YYNGEE. CDR3 in DNA: TGTGCCAGCAGCGCCGGAGGGACTAGCGGGGCCGGGGAGCAGTTCTTC. Its translation: CASSAGGTSGAGEQFF.

V and J are TRBV19 and TRBJ2-1; tentative D call: TRBD2 (6 bases). This CDR3 is built from 17 residues. Germline V gene lookup returns CDR1 LNHDA and CDR2 SQIVND (reference sequence). Trimming took 3 bases from V and 3 from J, leaving 18 bases between them. The CDR3 spells CASSMTRSGGLYNEQFF. DNA for the CDR3: TGTGCCAGTAGTATGACGCGTTCCGGGGGACTCTACAATGAGCAGTTCTTC.

This clone appeared a few times. V usage is TRBV7-2 and J usage is TRBJ1-2, with 7 bases fitting TRBD1. Germline trimming cut 5 bases from V and 1 base from J; bases unmatched to any gene: 7. CDR3 length: 15 amino acids. The V gene's germline CDR1 is SGHTA and CDR2 FQGNSA. Here the CDR3 DNA reads TGTGCCAGCAGCCGAAGGGACAGCTATAACTATGGCTACACCTTC. This gives the protein CASSRRDSYNYGYTF.

The V call is TRBV4-1, the J call TRBJ2-2; 11 bases align to TRBD2. This CDR3 has 19 residues. Per the germline V gene, CDR1 is MGHRA and CDR2 is YSYEKL. V lost 0 bases and J lost 1; bases outside the gene matches: 7. For the CDR3, the DNA is TGCGCCAGCAGCCAAGAAGGGCTAGCGGGGGGATGGAACACCGGGGAGCTGTTTTTT. This sequence encodes CASSQEGLAGGWNTGELFF.

The V and J genes are TRBV27 and TRBJ1-2; tentative D call: TRBD1 (5 bases). The V and J ends lost 2 bases and 4 bases respectively, with 11 bases between them. Looked up from germline, CDR1 is MNHEY and CDR2 is SMNVEV (reference sequence). The length of the CDR3 is 14 residues. The CDR3 coding sequence is TGTGCCAGCAGTTTAGGCGGGGGGGTCTATGGCTACACCTTC. Protein product: CASSLGGGVYGYTF.

The chain joins TRBV5-1 to TRBJ1-1, with D possibly being TRBD1 (6 bases). Per the germline V gene, CDR1 is SGHRS and CDR2 is YFSETQ. Trimming stripped 6 bases from V and 1 base from J, with 19 bases between. This CDR3 comprises 16 residues. CDR3 amino acids: CASTSEQGNRNTEAFF. The CDR3, as DNA: TGCGCCAGCACTTCCGAACAGGGAAATAGGAACACTGAAGCTTTCTTT.

The chain links TRBV4-1 to TRBJ2-3, with 8 bases lining up with TRBD2. With V trimmed by 6 bases and J by 2 bases, 4 bases remained unmatched. This CDR3 is built from 14 residues. Germline CDR1 reads MGHRA; CDR2 reads YSYEKL. The CDR3 loop is CASSLAGTTDTQYF. The CDR3 region has the DNA TGCGCCAGCAGTTTAGCGGGGACCACAGATACGCAGTATTTT.